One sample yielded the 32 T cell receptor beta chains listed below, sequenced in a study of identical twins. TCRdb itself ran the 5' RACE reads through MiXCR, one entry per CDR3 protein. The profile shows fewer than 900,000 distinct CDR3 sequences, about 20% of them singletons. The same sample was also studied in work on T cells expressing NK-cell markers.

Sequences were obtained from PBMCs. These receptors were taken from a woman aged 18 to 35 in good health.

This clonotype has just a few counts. CDR3 bases: TGCGCCAGCAGCTGGGGGACCTCCAATGAGCAGTTCTTC. Translation gives CASSWGTSNEQFF. V and J are TRBV5-1 and TRBJ2-1, with D perhaps being TRBD1 or TRBD2 (5 bases each). V lost 3 bases, J lost 6 bases, and 10 bases lay in between. The CDR3 is 13 amino acids. The V gene's germline CDR1 is SGHRS and CDR2 YFSETQ.

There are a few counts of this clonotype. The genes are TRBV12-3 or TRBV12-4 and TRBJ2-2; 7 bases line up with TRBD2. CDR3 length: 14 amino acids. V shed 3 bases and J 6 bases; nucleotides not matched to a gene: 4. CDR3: CASSLGGDSGELFF. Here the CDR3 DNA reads TGTGCCAGCAGTTTGGGGGGGGATTCCGGGGAGCTGTTTTTT.

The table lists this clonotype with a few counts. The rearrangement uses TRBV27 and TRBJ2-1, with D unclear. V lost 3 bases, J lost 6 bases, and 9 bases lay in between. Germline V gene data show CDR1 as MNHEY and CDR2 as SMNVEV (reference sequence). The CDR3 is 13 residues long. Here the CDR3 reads CASSLWPPNEQFF. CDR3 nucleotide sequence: TGTGCCAGCAGTTTGTGGCCACCCAATGAGCAGTTCTTC.

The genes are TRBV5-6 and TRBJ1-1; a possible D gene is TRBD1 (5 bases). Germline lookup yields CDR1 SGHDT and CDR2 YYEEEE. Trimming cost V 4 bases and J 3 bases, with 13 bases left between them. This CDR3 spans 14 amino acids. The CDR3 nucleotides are TGTGCCAGCAGCGATCGACAGATAGACACTGAAGCTTTCTTT. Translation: CASSDRQIDTEAFF.

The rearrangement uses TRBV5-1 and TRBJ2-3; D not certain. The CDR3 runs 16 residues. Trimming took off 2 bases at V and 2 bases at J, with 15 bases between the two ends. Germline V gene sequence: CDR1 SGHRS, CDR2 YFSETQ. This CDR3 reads CASSFVGTKNTDTQYF. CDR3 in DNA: TGCGCCAGCAGCTTCGTGGGTACCAAGAACACAGATACGCAGTATTTT.

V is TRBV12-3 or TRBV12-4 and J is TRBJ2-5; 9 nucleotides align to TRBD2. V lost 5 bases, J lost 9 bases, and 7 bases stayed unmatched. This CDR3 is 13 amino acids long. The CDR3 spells CASSLGREGPQYF. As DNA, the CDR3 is TGTGCCAGCAGTCTGGGGCGGGAGGGCCCCCAGTACTTC.

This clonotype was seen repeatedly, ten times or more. The CDR3 DNA follows: TGCGCCAGCAGCCACAAAAACGAAGAGACCCAGTACTTC. It specifies CASSHKNEETQYF. The V and J genes are TRBV5-1 and TRBJ2-5; D is uncertain. This CDR3 has 13 amino acids. CDR1 and CDR2 from the germline V gene are SGHRS and YFSETQ. Between the trimmed V and J ends, which lost 4 bases and 3 bases, there was a span of 10 bases.

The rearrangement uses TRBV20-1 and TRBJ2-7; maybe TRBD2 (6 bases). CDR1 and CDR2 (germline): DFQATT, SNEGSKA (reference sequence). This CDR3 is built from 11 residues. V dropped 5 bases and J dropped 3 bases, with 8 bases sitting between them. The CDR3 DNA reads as TGCAGTGCTGGGGGAGGCTACGAGCAGTACTTC. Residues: CSAGGGYEQYF.

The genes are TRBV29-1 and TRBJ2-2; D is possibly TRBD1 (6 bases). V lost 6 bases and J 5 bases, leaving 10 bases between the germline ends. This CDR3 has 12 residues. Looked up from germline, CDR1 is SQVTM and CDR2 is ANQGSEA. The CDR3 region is CSVGQGTGELFF. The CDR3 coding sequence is TGCAGCGTCGGTCAGGGGACCGGGGAGCTGTTTTTT.

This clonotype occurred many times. The CDR3 nucleotides read TGTGCCAGCCGGAGTAGGGATGAGCAGTTCTTC. Amino acids: CASRSRDEQFF. The J gene is TRBJ2-1, the V gene TRBV12-3 or TRBV12-4, with D hard to call. This CDR3 is built from 11 residues. V shed 8 bases and J shed 8 bases, with 10 bases lying between them.

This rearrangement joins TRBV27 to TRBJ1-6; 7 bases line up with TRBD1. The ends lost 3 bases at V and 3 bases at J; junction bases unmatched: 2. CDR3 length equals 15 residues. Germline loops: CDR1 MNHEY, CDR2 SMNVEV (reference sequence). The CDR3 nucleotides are TGTGCCAGCAGTTTGGGGGACAGCTATAATTCACCCCTCCACTTT. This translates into CASSLGDSYNSPLHF.

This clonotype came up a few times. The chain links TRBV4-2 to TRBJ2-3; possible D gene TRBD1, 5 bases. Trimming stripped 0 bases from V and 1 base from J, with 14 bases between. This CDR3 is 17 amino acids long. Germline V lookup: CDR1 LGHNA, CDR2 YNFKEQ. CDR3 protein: CASSQDPVSRGTDTQYF. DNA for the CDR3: TGTGCCAGCAGCCAAGATCCGGTCAGCAGGGGCACAGATACGCAGTATTTT.

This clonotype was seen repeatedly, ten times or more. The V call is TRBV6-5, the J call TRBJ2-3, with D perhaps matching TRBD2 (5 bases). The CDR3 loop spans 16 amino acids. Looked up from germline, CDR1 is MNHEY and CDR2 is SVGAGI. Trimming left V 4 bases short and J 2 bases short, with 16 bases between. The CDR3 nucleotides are TGTGCCAGCAGTTTGAGGGCTAGCAGTTACACAGATACGCAGTATTTT. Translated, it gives CASSLRASSYTDTQYF.

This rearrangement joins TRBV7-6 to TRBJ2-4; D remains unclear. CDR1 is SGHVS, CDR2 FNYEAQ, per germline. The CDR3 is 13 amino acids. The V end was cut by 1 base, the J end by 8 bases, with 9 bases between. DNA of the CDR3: TGTGCCAGCAGCTTAGAGGCCCGTGACATTCAGTACTTC. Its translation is CASSLEARDIQYF. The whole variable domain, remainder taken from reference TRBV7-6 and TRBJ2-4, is GAGVSQSPRYKVTKRGQDVALRCDPISGHVSLYWYRQALGQGPEFLTYFNYEAQQDKSGLPNDRFSAERPEGSISTLTIQRTEQRDSAMYRCASSLEARDIQYFGAGTRLSVL.

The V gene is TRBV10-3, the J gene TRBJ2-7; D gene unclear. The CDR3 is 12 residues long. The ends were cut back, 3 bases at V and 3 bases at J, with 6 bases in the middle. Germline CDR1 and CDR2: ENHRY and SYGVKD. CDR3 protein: CAISDMSYEQYF. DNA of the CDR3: TGTGCCATCAGTGACATGAGCTACGAGCAGTACTTC.

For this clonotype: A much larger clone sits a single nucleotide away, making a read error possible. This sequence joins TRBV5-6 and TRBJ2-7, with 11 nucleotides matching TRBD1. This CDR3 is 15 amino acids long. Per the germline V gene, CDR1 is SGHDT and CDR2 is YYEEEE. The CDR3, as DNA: TGTTCCAGCAGCTTGGTCGGGACAGGGGGGTACGAGCAGTACTTC. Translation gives CSSSLVGTGGYEQYF. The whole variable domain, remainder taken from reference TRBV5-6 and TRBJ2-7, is DAGVTQSPTHLIKTRGQQVTLRCSPKSGHDTVSWYQQALGQGPQFIFQYYEEEERQRGNFPDRFSGHQFPNYSSELNVNALLLGDSALYLCSSSLVGTGGYEQYFGPGTRLTVT.

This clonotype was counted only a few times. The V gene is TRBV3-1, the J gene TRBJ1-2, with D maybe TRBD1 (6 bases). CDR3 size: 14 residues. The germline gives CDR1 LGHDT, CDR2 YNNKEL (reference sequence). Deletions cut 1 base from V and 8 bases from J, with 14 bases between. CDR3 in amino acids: CASSQAVSGVGYTF. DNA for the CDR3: TGTGCCAGCAGCCAAGCAGTTTCAGGGGTCGGCTACACCTTC.

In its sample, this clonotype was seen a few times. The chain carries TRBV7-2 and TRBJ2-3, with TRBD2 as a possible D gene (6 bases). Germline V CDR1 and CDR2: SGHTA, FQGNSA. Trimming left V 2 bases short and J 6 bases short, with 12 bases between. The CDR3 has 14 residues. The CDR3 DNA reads TGTGCCAGCAGCTTAATCGGGAGTGGGGATACGCAGTATTTT. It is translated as CASSLIGSGDTQYF.

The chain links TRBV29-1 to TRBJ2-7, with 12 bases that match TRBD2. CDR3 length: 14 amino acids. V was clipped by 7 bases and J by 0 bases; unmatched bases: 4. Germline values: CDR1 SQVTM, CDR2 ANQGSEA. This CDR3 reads CSAGLAGFSYEQYF. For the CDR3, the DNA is TGCAGCGCAGGACTAGCGGGATTCTCCTACGAGCAGTACTTC.

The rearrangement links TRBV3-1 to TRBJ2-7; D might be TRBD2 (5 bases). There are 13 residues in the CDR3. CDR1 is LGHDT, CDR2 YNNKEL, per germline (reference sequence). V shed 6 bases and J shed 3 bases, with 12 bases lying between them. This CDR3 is CASSKSRDYEQYF. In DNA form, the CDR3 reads TGTGCCAGCAGTAAAAGTCGGGACTACGAGCAGTACTTC.

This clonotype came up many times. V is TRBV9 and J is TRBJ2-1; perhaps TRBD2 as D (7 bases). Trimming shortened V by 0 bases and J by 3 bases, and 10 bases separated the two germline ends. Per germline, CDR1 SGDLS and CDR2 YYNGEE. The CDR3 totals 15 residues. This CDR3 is CASSVAGGLYNEQFF. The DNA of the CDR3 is TGTGCCAGCAGCGTAGCGGGGGGCCTCTACAATGAGCAGTTCTTC.

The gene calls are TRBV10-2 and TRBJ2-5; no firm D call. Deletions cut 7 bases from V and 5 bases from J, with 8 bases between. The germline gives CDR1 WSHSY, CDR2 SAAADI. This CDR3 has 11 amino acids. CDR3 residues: CASIDWETQYF. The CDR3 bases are TGCGCCAGCATTGACTGGGAGACCCAGTACTTC.

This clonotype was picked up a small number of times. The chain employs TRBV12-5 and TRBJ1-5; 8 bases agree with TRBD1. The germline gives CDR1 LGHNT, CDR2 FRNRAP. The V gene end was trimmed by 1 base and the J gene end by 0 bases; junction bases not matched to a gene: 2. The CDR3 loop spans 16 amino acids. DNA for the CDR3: TGTGCTAGTGGTTTGGCGACAGGGGATAGCAATCAGCCCCAGCATTTT. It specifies CASGLATGDSNQPQHF.

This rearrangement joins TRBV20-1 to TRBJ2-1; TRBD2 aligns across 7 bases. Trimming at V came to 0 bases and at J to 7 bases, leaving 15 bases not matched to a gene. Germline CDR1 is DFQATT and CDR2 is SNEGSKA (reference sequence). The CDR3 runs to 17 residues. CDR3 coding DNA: TGCAGTGCTAGAGATATTGGACTAGAAAGTACATTTAATGAGCAGTTCTTC. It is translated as CSARDIGLESTFNEQFF.

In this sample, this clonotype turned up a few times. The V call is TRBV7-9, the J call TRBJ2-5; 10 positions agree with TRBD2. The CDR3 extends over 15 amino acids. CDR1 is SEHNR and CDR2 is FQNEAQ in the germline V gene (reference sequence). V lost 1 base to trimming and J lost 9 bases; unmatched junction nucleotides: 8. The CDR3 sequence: CASSLVLAGESSQYF. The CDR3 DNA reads TGTGCCAGCAGCTTAGTGCTAGCGGGAGAATCGTCCCAGTACTTC. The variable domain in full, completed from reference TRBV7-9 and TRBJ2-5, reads DTGVSQNPRHKITKRGQNVTFRCDPISEHNRLYWYRQTLGQGPEFLTYFQNEAQLEKSRLLSDRFSAERPKGSFSTLEIQRTEQGDSAMYLCASSLVLAGESSQYFGPGTRLLVL.

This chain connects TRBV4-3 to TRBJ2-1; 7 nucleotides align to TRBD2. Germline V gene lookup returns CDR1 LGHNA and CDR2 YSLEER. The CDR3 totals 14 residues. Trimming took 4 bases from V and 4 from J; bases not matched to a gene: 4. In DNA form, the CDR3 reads TGCGCCAGCAGCCCCCCGGGACTATACAATGAGCAGTTCTTC. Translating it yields CASSPPGLYNEQFF.

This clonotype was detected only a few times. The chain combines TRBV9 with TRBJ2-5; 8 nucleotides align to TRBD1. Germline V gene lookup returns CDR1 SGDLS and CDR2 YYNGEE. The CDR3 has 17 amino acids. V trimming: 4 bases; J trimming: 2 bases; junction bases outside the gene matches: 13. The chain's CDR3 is CASSPSVLTGVQETQYF. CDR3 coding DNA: TGTGCCAGCAGCCCCTCGGTTTTGACAGGGGTACAAGAGACCCAGTACTTC.

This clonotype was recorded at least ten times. CDR3 DNA: TGTGCCAGCAGCTTGGGACGCTTCCAAGAGACCCAGTACTTC. Amino acids: CASSLGRFQETQYF. The chain combines TRBV5-6 with TRBJ2-5; D is unresolved. There are 14 residues in the CDR3. V was pared by 0 bases and J by 1 base, with 7 bases between. In germline, CDR1 is SGHDT, CDR2 YYEEEE.

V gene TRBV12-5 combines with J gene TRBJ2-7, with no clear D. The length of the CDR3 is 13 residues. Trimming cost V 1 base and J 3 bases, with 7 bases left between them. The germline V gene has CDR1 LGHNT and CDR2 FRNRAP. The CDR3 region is CASGLGSLYEQYF. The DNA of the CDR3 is TGTGCTAGTGGTTTGGGCAGCCTCTACGAGCAGTACTTC. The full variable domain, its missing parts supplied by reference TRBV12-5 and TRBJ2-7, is DARVTQTPRHKVTEMGQEVTMRCQPILGHNTVFWYRQTMMQGLELLAYFRNRAPLDDSGMPKDRFSAEMPDATLATLKIQPSEPRDSAVYFCASGLGSLYEQYFGPGTRLTVT.

CDR3 in amino acids: CASSSDGPNTGELFF. In DNA, the CDR3 is TGTGCCAGCAGCTCAGACGGACCGAACACCGGGGAGCTGTTTTTT. The chain couples TRBV14 to TRBJ2-2, with D uncertain. The V gene's germline CDR1 is SGHDN and CDR2 FVKESK. The ends were cut back, 5 bases at V and 0 bases at J, with 10 bases in the middle. The CDR3 covers 15 residues.

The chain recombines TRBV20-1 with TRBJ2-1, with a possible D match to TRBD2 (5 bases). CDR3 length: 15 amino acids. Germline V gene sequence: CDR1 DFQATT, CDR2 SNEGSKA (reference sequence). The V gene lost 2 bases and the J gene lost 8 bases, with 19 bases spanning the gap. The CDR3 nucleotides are TGCAGTGCTAGATCCCCCGCTAGCAGGCTTGATGAGCAGTTCTTC. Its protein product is CSARSPASRLDEQFF.

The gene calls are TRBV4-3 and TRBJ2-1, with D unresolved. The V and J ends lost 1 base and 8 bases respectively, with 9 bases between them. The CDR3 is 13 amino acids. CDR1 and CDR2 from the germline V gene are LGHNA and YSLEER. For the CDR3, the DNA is TGCGCCAGCAGCCAAGTTTTTGGGGATGAGCAGTTCTTC. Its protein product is CASSQVFGDEQFF.